This TCR beta chain was found in a study of blood T cell repertoires in COVID-19. On the study more broadly: Specimens from acute and convalescent COVID-19 originated in the United States, Italy and Spain. PBMCs, B-cell-depleted T cells, or T cells were the source of the cDNA or gDNA that made up the material.

Original analysis: The assay estimated nucleated cells by amplifying reference gene primers. Some clones are missing from TCRdb's copy, which holds only in-frame ones; the method was immunoSEQ multiplex PCR. Clone size and V and J calls were adopted from that table, with D and trimming inferred from the DNA. The sample comprises 400,000 to 550,000 clones, approximately 90% of which are singletons, and approximately 4.5% rests with the top ten. Germline CDR1 reads SGHNT; CDR2 reads YENEEA. V lost 1 base to trimming and J lost 5 bases, with 11 bases between them. This CDR3 is 14 amino acids long. The V and J genes are TRBV11-3 and TRBJ2-5; D is perhaps TRBD1 (6 bases). The sequencing sample was made of peripheral blood. The sequence derives from a woman in her twenties or thirties with acute or convalescent COVID-19. This CDR3 is CASSLGGQPETQYF. Written as DNA, the CDR3 is TGTGCCAGCAGCTTAGGCGGACAGCCGGAGACCCAGTACTTC.